Presented here are 3 T cell receptor beta chains from one specimen sequenced in a study of blood T cell repertoires in COVID-19. Profiling relied on immunoSEQ multiplex PCR, and the TCRdb table lists in-frame clones only, not all of them. The sample contains nearly 110,000 clones, about 90% of which appear only once. Sequencing was carried out using peripheral blood. The receptors stem from a man in his forties or fifties with active or convalescent COVID-19.

The genes are TRBV18 and TRBJ1-1, with 10 bases aligning to TRBD1. The CDR3 covers 16 residues. Germline V gene data show CDR1 as KGHSH and CDR2 as LQKENI. The ends lost 2 bases at V and 1 base at J; junction bases unmatched: 4. The CDR3 region has the DNA TGTGCCAGCTCACCAGGACAGGGGGTTGGGAACACTGAAGCTTTCTTT. It is translated as CASSPGQGVGNTEAFF.

CDR3: CASSPLFGDNNEQFF. DNA of the CDR3: TGTGCCAGCTCACCTCTCTTCGGGGACAACAATGAGCAGTTCTTC. The V gene is TRBV18, the J gene TRBJ2-1; D may be TRBD1 (6 bases). The ends were cut back, 3 bases at V and 5 bases at J, with 14 bases in the middle. The CDR3 runs to 15 residues. Looked up from germline, CDR1 is KGHSH and CDR2 is LQKENI.

A single count supports this clone. The chain couples TRBV28 to TRBJ2-1, with 13 bases lining up with TRBD2. CDR1 and CDR2 from the germline V gene are MDHEN and SYDVKM. The trim removed 9 bases at V and 5 bases at J, leaving 13 bases unmatched. This CDR3 spans 17 amino acids. The CDR3 spells CASPPPRTSGSNNEQFF. The CDR3 DNA reads TGTGCCAGTCCTCCTCCTCGGACTAGCGGGAGTAACAATGAGCAGTTCTTC.